This T cell receptor (beta chain) came from a study of regulatory T cells in long-lasting Graves disease. This clonotype was detected only a few times. Time point: newly diagnosed GD, antithyroid drugs for less than 3 months. RNA isolated from PBMCs was used to make the TCR library. For TCR beta, libraries came from iRepertoire HTBI primers and Arm-PCR of CDR3 regions. TCRdb reprocessed the multiplex PCR reads via MiXCR and lists one record per CDR3 protein. The data hold about 560,000 distinct CDR3 sequences, with around 16% observed a single time. These data were also filed under a second study, of T cells in Graves' hyperthyroidism and ophthalmopathy.

Material: peripheral blood mononuclear cells (PBMCs), obtained at new diagnosis, from a patient treated with antithyroid drugs. This sequence originates from a man aged 18 to 30 with Graves disease.

CDR3 in DNA: TGTGCCAGCAGCCAAGACTACTCTGGGGCCAACGTCCTGACTTTC. Its protein product is CASSQDYSGANVLTF. V gene TRBV3-1 combines with J gene TRBJ2-6; D is unresolved. The CDR3 has 15 amino acids. The germline CDR1 and CDR2 sequences are LGHDT and YNNKEL (reference sequence). V gave up 0 bases and J gave up 0 bases, with 3 bases separating them.